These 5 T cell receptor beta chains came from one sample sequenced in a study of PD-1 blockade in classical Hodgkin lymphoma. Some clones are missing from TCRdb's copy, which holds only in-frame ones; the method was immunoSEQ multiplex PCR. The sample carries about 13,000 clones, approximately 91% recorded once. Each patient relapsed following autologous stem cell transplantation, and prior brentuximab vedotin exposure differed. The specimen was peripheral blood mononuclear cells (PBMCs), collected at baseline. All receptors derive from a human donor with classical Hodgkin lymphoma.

The chain's CDR3 is CASSLGRSNEKLFF. The CDR3 DNA reads TGCGCCAGCAGCTTAGGACGGAGTAATGAAAAACTGTTTTTT. This rearrangement joins TRBV5-1 to TRBJ1-4; D is unresolved. Deletions cut 2 bases from V and 4 bases from J, with 9 bases between. The CDR3 is made up of 14 amino acids. Germline CDR1 reads SGHRS; CDR2 reads YFSETQ.

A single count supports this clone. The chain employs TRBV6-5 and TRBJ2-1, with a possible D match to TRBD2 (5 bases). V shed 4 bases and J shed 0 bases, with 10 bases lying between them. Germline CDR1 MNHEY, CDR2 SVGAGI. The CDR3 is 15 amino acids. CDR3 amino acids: CASSFRTPSYNEQFF. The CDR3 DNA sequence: TGTGCCAGCAGTTTCAGGACTCCCTCCTACAATGAGCAGTTCTTC.

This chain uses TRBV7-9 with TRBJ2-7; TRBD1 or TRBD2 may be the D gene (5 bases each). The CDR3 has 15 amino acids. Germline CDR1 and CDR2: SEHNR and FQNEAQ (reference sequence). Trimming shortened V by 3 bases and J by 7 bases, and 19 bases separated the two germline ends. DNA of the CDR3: TGTGCCAGCAGCTTCGAGGGGACCGTGGTGGGGGAGCAGTACTTC. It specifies CASSFEGTVVGEQYF.

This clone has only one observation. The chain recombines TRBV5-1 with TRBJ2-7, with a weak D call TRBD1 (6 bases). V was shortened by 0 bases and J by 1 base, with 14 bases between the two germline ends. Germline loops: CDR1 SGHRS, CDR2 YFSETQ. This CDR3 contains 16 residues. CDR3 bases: TGCGCCAGCAGCTTGGTGTCAGGGGTAAGTTCCTACGAGCAGTACTTC. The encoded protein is CASSLVSGVSSYEQYF.

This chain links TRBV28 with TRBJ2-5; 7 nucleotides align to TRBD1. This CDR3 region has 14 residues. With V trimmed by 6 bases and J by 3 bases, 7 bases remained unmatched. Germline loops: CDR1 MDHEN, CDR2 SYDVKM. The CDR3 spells CASRPTTGEETQYF. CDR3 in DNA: TGTGCCAGCAGACCTACCACAGGGGAAGAGACCCAGTACTTC.